Below, one T cell receptor beta chain is given with its context. This entry belongs to a study of T cell changes during pregnancy in multiple sclerosis. Libraries were prepared by immunoSEQ multiplex PCR; TCRdb keeps only in-frame clonotypes and omits some of them. The sample shows about 67,000 clones, approximately 89% of them seen only once. This CDR3 comprises 14 residues. V was trimmed by 4 bases and J by 3 bases, leaving 11 bases between them. Germline CDR1 SGHNT, CDR2 YYREEE (reference sequence). This clonotype originated in a female donor with multiple sclerosis, enrolled in a pregnancy study. Sequences were derived from peripheral blood, sampled in the second trimester of pregnancy. This chain joins TRBV5-4 and TRBJ1-3; TRBD1 is a possible D gene (5 bases). CDR3 region: CASSPRDFGNTIYF. The DNA for the CDR3 is TGTGCCAGCAGCCCCCGGGACTTTGGAAACACCATATATTTT. Combining the CDR3 with reference TRBV5-4 and TRBJ1-3 gives the whole variable domain ETGVTQSPTHLIKTRGQQVTLRCSSQSGHNTVSWYQQALGQGPQFIFQYYREEENGRGNFPPRFSGLQFPNYSSELNVNALELDDSALYLCASSPRDFGNTIYFGEGSWLTVV.